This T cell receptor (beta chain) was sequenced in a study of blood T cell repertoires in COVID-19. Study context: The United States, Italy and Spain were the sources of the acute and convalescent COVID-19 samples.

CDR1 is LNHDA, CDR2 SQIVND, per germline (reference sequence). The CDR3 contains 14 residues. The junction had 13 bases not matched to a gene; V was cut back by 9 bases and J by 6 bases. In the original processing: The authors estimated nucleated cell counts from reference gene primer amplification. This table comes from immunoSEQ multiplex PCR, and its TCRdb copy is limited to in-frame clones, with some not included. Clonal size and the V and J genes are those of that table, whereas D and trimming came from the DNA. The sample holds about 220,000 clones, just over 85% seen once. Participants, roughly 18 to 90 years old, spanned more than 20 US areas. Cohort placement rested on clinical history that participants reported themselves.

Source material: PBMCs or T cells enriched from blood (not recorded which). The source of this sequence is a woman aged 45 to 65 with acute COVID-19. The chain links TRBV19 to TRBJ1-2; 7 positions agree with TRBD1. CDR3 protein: CASLPGQNTDGYTF. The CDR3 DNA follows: TGTGCCAGCCTTCCGGGACAGAACACCGATGGCTACACCTTC.